Listed here are 8 T cell receptor beta chains from one sample, sequenced in a study of regulatory T cells in long-lasting Graves disease. Sample time point: persistent/refractory GD, antithyroid drugs over 5 years with positive TRAb. Preparation of the TCR library used RNA extracted from PBMCs. Both iRepertoire HTBI primers and Arm-PCR of CDR3 regions were used to build the TCR beta libraries. Each CDR3 protein is one row after TCRdb ran MiXCR on the multiplex PCR reads. The repertoire holds about 660,000 distinct CDR3 sequences, with around 30% as singletons. The sample in question was peripheral blood mononuclear cells (PBMCs), obtained when the disease was refractory, from a patient treated with antithyroid drugs. The source is a female donor with Graves disease.

This rearrangement joins TRBV7-9 to TRBJ1-3; D may be TRBD1 (6 bases). Germline V lookup: CDR1 SEHNR, CDR2 FQNEAQ (reference sequence). Between the trimmed V and J ends, which lost 0 bases and 3 bases, there was a span of 12 bases. This CDR3 is built from 16 residues. This CDR3 is CASSLAAGDGGNTIYF. The CDR3 DNA reads TGTGCCAGCAGCTTAGCGGCAGGGGATGGTGGAAACACCATATATTTT.

This chain links TRBV7-3 with TRBJ2-1; the D is unclear. CDR1 SGHTA and CDR2 FQGTGA come from the germline V gene. With 4 bases removed from V and 8 bases from J, the gap between germline ends came to 15 bases. The CDR3 consists of 14 residues. The CDR3 nucleotides read TGTGCCAGCAGCTCTCACCGAGGTGGCGATGAGCAGTTCTTC. It translates to CASSSHRGGDEQFF.

This clonotype has at least ten counts. The V and J genes are TRBV11-1 and TRBJ2-5, with a possible D match to TRBD2 (6 bases). CDR3 length equals 15 residues. Trimming removed 4 bases from V and 1 base from J, with 13 bases in between. Per germline, CDR1 SGHAT and CDR2 FQDESV (reference sequence). The chain's CDR3 is CASSSPRDFQETQYF. DNA for the CDR3: TGTGCCAGCAGCTCGCCCCGGGACTTCCAAGAGACCCAGTACTTC. The full variable domain, in which reference TRBV11-1 and TRBJ2-5 provide the parts outside the CDR3, is EAEVAQSPRYKITEKSQAVAFWCDPISGHATLYWYRQILGQGPELLVQFQDESVVDDSQLPKDRFSAERLKGVDSTLKIQPAELGDSAMYLCASSSPRDFQETQYFGPGTRLLVL.

This clonotype was observed a handful of times. The J gene is TRBJ1-2, the V gene TRBV13, with 7 bases that match TRBD1. The CDR3 contains 13 residues. Per germline, CDR1 PRHDT and CDR2 FYEKMQ (reference sequence). V lost 6 bases and J lost 4; bases outside the gene matches: 5. CDR3 residues: CASSTGAIYGYTF. The CDR3 DNA reads as TGTGCCAGCAGTACAGGGGCCATCTATGGCTACACCTTC.

The chain carries TRBV24-1 and TRBJ1-2; the D is unclear. Deletions cut 1 base from V and 7 bases from J, with 6 bases between. There are 12 residues in the CDR3. Germline V lookup: CDR1 KGHDR, CDR2 SFDVKD. CDR3 sequence (DNA): TGTGCCACCAGTGATTTAGATGGTGGCTACACCTTC. The encoded protein is CATSDLDGGYTF.

Only a few counts were recorded for this clonotype. The gene calls are TRBV6-9 and TRBJ1-1; D may be TRBD1 (5 bases). Germline assignment: CDR1 MNHGY and CDR2 SVAAGI. The CDR3 covers 13 residues. Trimming took 3 bases from V and 6 from J, leaving 11 bases between them. CDR3 in DNA: TGTGCCAGCAGTTACTACTGGGGCGCTGAAGCTTTCTTT. This sequence encodes CASSYYWGAEAFF.

The table lists this clonotype with many counts. This chain links TRBV7-9 with TRBJ2-7, with no clear D. CDR1 and CDR2 (germline): SEHNR, FQNEAQ (reference sequence). V dropped 0 bases and J dropped 2 bases, with 8 bases sitting between them. The CDR3 extends over 14 amino acids. The CDR3: CASSLAGPAYEQYF. DNA of the CDR3: TGTGCCAGCAGCTTAGCCGGACCCGCCTACGAGCAGTACTTC.

The chain employs TRBV6-1 and TRBJ1-1; perhaps TRBD1 as D (5 bases). The CDR3 contains 17 residues. Between the trimmed V and J ends, which lost 6 bases and 0 bases, there was a span of 20 bases. Per germline, CDR1 MNHNS and CDR2 SASEGT. The CDR3 bases are TGTGCCAGCAGCTCCGGGACGGGAATTAGGATGAACACTGAAGCTTTCTTT. It specifies CASSSGTGIRMNTEAFF.